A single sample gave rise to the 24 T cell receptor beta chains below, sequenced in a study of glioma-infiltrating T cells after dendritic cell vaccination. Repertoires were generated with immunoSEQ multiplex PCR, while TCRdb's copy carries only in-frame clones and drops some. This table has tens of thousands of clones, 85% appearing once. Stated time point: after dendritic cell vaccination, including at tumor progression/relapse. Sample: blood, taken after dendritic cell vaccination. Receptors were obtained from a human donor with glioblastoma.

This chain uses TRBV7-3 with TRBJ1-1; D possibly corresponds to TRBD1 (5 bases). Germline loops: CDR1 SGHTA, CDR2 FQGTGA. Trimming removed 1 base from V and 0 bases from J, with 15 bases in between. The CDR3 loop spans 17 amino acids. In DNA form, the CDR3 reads TGTGCCAGCAGCTTAAGGGGGGGGTCGGTGATGAACACTGAAGCTTTCTTT. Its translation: CASSLRGGSVMNTEAFF.

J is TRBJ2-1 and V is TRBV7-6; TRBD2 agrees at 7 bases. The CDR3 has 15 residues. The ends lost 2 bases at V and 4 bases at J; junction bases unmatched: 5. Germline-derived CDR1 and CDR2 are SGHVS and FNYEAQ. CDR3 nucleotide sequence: TGTGCCAGCAGCTTACCGGCTAGCGGTTACAATGAGCAGTTCTTC. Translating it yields CASSLPASGYNEQFF.

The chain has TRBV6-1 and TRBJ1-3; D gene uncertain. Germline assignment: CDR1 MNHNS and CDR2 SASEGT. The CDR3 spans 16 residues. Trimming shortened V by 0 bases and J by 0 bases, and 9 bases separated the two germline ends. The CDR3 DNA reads TGTGCCAGCAGTGAAGCGCTTACAGCCTCTGGAAACACCATATATTTT. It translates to CASSEALTASGNTIYF.

CDR3 DNA: TGTGCCACCAGCAGAGCGACTAGCGGGGCCTACGAGCAGTACTTC. This gives the protein CATSRATSGAYEQYF. The chain has TRBV15 and TRBJ2-7; 11 bases fit TRBD2. Germline CDR1 and CDR2: LNHNV and YYDKDF (reference sequence). The CDR3 loop spans 15 amino acids. The ends lost 1 base at V and 2 bases at J; junction bases unmatched: 1.

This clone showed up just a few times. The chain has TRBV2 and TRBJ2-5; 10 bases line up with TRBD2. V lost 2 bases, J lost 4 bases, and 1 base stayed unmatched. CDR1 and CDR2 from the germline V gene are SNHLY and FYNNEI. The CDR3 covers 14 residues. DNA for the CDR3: TGTGCCAGCAGTGAAAAGCGGGGGGGAGAGACCCAGTACTTC. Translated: CASSEKRGGETQYF.

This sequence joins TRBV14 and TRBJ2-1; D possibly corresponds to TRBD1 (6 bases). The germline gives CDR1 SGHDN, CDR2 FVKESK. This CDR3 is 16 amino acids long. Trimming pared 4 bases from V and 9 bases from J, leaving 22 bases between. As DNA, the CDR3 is TGTGCCAGCAGCCCCCGGGACACTACGCCCCGGAGTGAGCAGTTCTTC. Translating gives CASSPRDTTPRSEQFF.

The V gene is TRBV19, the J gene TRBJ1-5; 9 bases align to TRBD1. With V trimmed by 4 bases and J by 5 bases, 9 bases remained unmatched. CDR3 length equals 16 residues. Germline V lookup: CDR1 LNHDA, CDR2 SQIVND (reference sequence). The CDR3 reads CASSTGTGKSDQPQHF. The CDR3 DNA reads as TGTGCCAGTAGTACCGGGACAGGGAAGTCAGATCAGCCCCAGCATTTT.

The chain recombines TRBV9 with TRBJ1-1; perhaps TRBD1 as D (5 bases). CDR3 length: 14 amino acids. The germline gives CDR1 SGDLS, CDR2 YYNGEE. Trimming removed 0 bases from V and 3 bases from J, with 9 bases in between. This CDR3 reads CASSVVQGHTEAFF. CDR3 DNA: TGTGCCAGCAGCGTAGTCCAGGGCCACACTGAAGCTTTCTTT.

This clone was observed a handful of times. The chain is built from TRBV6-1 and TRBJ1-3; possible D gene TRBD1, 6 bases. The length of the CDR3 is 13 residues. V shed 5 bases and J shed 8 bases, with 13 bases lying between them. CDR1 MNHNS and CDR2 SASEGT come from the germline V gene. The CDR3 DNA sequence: TGTGCCAGCAGTCCCACAGGGAAACACACCATATATTTT. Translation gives CASSPTGKHTIYF.

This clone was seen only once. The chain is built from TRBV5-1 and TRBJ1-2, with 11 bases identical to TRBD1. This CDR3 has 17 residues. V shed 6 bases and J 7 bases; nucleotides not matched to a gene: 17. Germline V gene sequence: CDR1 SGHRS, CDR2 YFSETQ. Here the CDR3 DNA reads TGCGCCAGCACGCCGACCGGGACAGGGGGTAGTATGCGTGGCTACACCTTC. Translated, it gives CASTPTGTGGSMRGYTF.

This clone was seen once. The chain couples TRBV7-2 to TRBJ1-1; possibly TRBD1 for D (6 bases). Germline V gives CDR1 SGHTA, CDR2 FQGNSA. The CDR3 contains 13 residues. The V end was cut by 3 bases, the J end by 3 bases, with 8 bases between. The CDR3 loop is CASSFTGYTEAFF. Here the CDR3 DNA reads TGTGCCAGCAGCTTCACAGGGTACACTGAAGCTTTCTTT.

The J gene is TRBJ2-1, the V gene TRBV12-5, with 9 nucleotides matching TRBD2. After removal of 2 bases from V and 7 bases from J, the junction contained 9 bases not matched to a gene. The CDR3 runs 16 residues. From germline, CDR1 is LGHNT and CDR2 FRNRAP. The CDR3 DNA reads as TGTGCTAGTGGTTTGAGTTTTGGCCTAGCGGGGAATGAGCAGTTCTTC. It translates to CASGLSFGLAGNEQFF.

In nucleotides, the CDR3 is TGTGCCAGCAGCTTAGTTGCCGGAGGGGAGACCCAGTACTTC. Translated, it gives CASSLVAGGETQYF. The chain carries TRBV7-2 and TRBJ2-5; perhaps TRBD2 as D (6 bases). The CDR3 has 14 amino acids. Per the germline V gene, CDR1 is SGHTA and CDR2 is FQGNSA. Trimming cost V 1 base and J 5 bases, with 11 bases left between them.

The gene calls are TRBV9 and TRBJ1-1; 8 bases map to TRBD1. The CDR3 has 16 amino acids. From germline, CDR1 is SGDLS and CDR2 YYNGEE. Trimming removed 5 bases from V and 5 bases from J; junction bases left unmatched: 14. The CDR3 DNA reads TGTGCCAGCAGTTCCGGGACAGGTCATGAAGATACTGAAGCTTTCTTT. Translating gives CASSSGTGHEDTEAFF.

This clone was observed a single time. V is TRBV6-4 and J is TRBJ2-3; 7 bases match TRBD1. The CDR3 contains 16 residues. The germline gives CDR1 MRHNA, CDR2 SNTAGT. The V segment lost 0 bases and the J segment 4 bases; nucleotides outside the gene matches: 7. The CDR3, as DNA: TGTGCCAGCAGTGACTCGTCAGGGGGTAGTGCAGATACGCAGTATTTT. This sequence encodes CASSDSSGGSADTQYF.

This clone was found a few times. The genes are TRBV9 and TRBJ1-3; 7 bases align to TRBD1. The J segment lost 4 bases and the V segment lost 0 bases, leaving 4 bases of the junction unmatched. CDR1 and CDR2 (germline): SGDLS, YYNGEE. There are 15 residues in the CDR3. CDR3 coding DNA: TGTGCCAGCAGCGTAGGGGGGACAGACGGAAACACCATATATTTT. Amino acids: CASSVGGTDGNTIYF. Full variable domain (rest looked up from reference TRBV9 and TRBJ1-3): DSGVTQTPKHLITATGQRVTLRCSPRSGDLSVYWYQQSLDQGLQFLIQYYNGEERAKGNILERFSAQQFPDLHSELNLSSLELGDSALYFCASSVGGTDGNTIYFGEGSWLTVV.

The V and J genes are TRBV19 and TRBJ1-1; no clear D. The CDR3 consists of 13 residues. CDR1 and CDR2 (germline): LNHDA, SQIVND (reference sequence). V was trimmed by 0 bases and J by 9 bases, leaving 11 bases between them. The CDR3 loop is CASSIDFGSQAFF. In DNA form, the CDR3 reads TGTGCCAGTAGTATAGATTTTGGCAGTCAAGCTTTCTTT. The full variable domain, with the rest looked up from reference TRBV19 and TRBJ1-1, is DGGITQSPKYLFRKEGQNVTLSCEQNLNHDAMYWYRQDPGQGLRLIYYSQIVNDFQKGDIAEGYSVSREKKESFPLTVTSAQKNPTAFYLCASSIDFGSQAFFGQGTRLTVV.

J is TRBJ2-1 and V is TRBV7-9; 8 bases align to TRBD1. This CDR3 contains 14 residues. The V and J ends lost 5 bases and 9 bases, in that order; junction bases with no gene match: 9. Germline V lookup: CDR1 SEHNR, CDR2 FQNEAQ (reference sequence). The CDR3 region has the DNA TGTGCCAGCAGCGCGACAGGGGTTTGGGGTGAGCAGTTCTTC. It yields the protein CASSATGVWGEQFF.

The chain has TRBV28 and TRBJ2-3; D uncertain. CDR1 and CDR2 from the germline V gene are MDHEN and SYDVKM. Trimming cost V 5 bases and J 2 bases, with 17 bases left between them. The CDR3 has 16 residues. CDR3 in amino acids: CASSTLELNTTDTQYF. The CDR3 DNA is TGTGCCAGCAGTACTTTAGAACTAAATACCACAGATACGCAGTATTTT.

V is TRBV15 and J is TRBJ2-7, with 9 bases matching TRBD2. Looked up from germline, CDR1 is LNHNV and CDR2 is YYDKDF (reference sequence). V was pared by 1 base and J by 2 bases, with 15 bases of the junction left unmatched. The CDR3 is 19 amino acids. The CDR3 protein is CATSRAKAGGLKPPYEQYF. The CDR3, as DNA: TGTGCCACCAGCAGAGCCAAAGCGGGGGGACTAAAGCCCCCCTACGAGCAGTACTTC.

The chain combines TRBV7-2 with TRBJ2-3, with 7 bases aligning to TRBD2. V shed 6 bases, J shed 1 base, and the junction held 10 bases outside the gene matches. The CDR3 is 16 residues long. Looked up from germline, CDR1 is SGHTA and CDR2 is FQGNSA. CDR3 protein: CASSPSGPKGTDTQYF. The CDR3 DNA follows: TGTGCCAGCAGTCCTAGCGGCCCCAAGGGCACAGATACGCAGTATTTT.

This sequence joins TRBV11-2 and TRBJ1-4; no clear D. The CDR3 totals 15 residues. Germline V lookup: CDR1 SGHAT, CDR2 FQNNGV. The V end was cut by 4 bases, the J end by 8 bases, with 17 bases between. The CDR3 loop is CASSSRLIQAEKLFF. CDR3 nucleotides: TGTGCCAGCAGCTCCAGGCTAATCCAAGCCGAAAAACTGTTTTTT.

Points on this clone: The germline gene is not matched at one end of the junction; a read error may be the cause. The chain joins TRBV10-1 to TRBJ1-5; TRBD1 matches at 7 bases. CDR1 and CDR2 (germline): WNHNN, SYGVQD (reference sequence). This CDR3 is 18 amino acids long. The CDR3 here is CASRKPYGTAVSHQPQHF. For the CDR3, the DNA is TGCGCCAGCAGAAAACCCTATGGGACAGCCGTTAGCCATCAGCCCCAGCATTTT.

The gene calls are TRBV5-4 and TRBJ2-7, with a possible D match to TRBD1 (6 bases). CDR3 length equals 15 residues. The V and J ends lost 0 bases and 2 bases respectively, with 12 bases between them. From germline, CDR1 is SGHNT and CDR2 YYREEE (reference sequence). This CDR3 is CASSLGQGSTYEQYF. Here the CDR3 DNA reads TGTGCCAGCAGCTTGGGTCAGGGGTCAACCTACGAGCAGTACTTC.